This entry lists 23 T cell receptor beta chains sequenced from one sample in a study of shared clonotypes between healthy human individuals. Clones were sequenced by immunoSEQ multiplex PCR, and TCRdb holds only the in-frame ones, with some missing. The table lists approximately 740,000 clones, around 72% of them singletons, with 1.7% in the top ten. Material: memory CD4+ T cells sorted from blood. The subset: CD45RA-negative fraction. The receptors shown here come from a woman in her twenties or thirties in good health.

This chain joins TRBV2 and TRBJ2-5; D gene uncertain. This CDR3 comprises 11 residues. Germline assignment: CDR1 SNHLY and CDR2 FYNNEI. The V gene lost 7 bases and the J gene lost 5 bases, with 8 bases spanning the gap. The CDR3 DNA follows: TGTGCCAGCACTCCACGGGAGACCCAGTACTTC. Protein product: CASTPRETQYF.

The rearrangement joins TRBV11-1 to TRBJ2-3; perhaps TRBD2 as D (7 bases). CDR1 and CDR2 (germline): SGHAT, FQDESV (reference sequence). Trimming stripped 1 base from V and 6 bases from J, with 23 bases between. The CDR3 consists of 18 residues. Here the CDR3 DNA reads TGTGCCAGCAGCTTAGGGGGGCGGGCCGGCGGGAGAGCTGATACGCAGTATTTT. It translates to CASSLGGRAGGRADTQYF.

The CDR3 DNA reads as TGTGCCATCAGTGCAGGGCGCGAGACCCAGTACTTC. Translating it yields CAISAGRETQYF. The rearrangement joins TRBV10-3 to TRBJ2-5, with a possible D match to TRBD1 (5 bases). The CDR3 has 12 residues. Germline CDR1 is ENHRY and CDR2 is SYGVKD. Deletions cut 4 bases from V and 5 bases from J, with 8 bases between.

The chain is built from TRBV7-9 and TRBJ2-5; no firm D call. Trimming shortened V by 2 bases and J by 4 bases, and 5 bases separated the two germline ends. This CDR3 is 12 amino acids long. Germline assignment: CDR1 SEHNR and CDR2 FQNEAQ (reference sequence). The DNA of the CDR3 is TGTGCCAGCAGCTTATTCGTAGAGACCCAGTACTTC. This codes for CASSLFVETQYF.

CDR3 sequence: CASSLLAGSYNEQFF. As DNA, the CDR3 is TGTGCCAGCAGCTTACTAGCAGGCTCCTACAATGAGCAGTTCTTC. The V call is TRBV7-7, the J call TRBJ2-1; possible D gene TRBD2, 5 bases. Germline CDR1 and CDR2: SSHAT and FNYEAQ (reference sequence). CDR3 length equals 15 residues. Trimming took off 2 bases at V and 0 bases at J, with 8 bases between the two ends.

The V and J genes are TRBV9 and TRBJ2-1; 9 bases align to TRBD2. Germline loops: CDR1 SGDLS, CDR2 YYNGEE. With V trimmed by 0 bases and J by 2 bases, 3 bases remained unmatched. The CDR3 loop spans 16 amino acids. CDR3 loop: CASSVAPSGAYNEQFF. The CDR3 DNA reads TGTGCCAGCAGCGTAGCTCCTAGCGGGGCCTACAATGAGCAGTTCTTC.

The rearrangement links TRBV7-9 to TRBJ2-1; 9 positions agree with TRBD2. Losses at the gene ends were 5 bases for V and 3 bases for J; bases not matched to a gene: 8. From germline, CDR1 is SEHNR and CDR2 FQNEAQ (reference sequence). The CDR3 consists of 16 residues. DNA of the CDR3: TGTGCCAGCAGCCCCCCTAGCGGGATGGGCTACAATGAGCAGTTCTTC. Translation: CASSPPSGMGYNEQFF.

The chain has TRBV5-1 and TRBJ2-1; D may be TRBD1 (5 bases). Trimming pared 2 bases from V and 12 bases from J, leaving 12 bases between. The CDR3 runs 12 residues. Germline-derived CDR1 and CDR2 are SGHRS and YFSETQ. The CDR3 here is CASSFDMTVQFF. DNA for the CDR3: TGCGCCAGCAGCTTTGATATGACAGTGCAGTTCTTC.

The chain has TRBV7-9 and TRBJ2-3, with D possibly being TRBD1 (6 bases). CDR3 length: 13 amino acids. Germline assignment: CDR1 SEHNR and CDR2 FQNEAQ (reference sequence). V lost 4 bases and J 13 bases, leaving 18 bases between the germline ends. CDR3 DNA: TGTGCCAGCAGCTCCCCCTGGGGACATCAGGAGTATTTT. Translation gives CASSSPWGHQEYF.

The CDR3 nucleotides read TGCGCCAGCAGCGGGACAGACTTAGACACCGGGGAGCTGTTTTTT. Residues: CASSGTDLDTGELFF. The V call is TRBV5-1, the J call TRBJ2-2; 7 bases are shared with TRBD1. This CDR3 region has 15 residues. Germline CDR1 reads SGHRS; CDR2 reads YFSETQ. V was pared by 4 bases and J by 3 bases, with 6 bases of the junction left unmatched.

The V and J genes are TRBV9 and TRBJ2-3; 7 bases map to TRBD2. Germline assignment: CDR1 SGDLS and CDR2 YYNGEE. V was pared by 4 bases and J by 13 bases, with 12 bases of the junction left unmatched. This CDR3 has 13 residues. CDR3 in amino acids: CASSLYLESGKYF. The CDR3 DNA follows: TGTGCCAGCAGCCTCTACCTGGAGAGCGGGAAGTATTTT.

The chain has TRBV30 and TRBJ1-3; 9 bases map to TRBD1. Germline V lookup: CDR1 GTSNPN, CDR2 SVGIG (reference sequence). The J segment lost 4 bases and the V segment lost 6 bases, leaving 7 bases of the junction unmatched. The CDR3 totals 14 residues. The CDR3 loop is CACPGQGAGNTIYF. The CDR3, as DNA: TGTGCCTGCCCGGGACAGGGAGCGGGAAACACCATATATTTT.

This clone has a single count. The chain's CDR3 is CASSLASGGRGQETQYF. The CDR3, as DNA: TGTGCCAGCAGCTTAGCAAGCGGCGGGCGGGGCCAAGAGACCCAGTACTTC. The rearrangement links TRBV7-9 to TRBJ2-5; tentative D call: TRBD2 (6 bases). The CDR3 runs 17 residues. V lost 0 bases and J 1 base, leaving 15 bases between the germline ends. Germline CDR1 reads SEHNR; CDR2 reads FQNEAQ (reference sequence).

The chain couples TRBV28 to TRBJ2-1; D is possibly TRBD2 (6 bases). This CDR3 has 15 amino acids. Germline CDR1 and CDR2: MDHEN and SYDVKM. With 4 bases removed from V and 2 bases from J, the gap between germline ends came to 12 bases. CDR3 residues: CASSSIADTYNEQFF. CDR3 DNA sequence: TGTGCCAGCAGTTCTATAGCGGATACCTACAATGAGCAGTTCTTC. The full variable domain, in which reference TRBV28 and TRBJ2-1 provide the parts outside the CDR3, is DVKVTQSSRYLVKRTGEKVFLECVQDMDHENMFWYRQDPGLGLRLIYFSYDVKMKEKGDIPEGYSVSREKKERFSLILESASTNQTSMYLCASSSIADTYNEQFFGPGTRLTVL.

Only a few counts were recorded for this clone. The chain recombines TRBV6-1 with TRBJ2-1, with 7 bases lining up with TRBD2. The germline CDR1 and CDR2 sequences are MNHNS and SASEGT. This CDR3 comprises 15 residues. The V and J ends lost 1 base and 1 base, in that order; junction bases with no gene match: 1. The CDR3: CASSEGTRSYNEQFF. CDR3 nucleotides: TGTGCCAGCAGTGAAGGGACTAGATCCTACAATGAGCAGTTCTTC.

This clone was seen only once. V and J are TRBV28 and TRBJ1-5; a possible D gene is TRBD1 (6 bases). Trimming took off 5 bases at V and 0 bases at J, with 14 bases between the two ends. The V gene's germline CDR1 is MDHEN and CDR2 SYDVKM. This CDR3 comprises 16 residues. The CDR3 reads CASSVDSSFSNQPQHF. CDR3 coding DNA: TGTGCCAGCAGTGTGGACAGTTCCTTTAGCAATCAGCCCCAGCATTTT.

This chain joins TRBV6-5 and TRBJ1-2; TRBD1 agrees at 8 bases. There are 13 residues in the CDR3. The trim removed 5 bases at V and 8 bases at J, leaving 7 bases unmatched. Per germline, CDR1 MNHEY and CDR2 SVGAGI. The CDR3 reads CASSRGQAWGYTF. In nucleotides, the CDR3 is TGTGCCAGCAGTCGGGGACAGGCTTGGGGCTACACCTTC.

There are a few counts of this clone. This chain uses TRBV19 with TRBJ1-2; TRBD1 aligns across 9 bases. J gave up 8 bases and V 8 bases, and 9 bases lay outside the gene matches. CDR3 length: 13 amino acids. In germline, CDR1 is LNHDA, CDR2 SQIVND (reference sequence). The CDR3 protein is CASGTGHSGGYTF. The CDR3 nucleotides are TGTGCCAGTGGGACAGGGCATAGTGGGGGCTACACCTTC. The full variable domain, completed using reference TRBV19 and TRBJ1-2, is DGGITQSPKYLFRKEGQNVTLSCEQNLNHDAMYWYRQDPGQGLRLIYYSQIVNDFQKGDIAEGYSVSREKKESFPLTVTSAQKNPTAFYLCASGTGHSGGYTFGSGTRLTVV.

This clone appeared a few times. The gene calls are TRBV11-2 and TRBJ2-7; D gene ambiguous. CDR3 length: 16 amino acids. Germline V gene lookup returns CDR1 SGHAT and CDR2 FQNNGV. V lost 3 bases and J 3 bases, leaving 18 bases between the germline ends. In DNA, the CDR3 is TGTGCCAGCAGCTTCTCCACTAACTCCTGGGGCTACGAGCAGTACTTC. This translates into CASSFSTNSWGYEQYF.

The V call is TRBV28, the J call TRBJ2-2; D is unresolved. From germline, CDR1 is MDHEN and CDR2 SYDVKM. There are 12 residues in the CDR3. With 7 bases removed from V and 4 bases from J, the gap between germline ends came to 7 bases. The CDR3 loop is CASNLVTGELFF. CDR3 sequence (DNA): TGTGCCAGCAATCTAGTCACCGGGGAGCTGTTTTTT.

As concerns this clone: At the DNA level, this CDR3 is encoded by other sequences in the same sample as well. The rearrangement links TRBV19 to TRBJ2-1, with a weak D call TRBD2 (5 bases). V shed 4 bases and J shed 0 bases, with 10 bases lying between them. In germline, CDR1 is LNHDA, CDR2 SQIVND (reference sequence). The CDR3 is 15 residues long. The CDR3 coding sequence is TGTGCCAGTAGTAAACGGGAAAGCTCCTACAATGAGCAGTTCTTC. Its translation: CASSKRESSYNEQFF.

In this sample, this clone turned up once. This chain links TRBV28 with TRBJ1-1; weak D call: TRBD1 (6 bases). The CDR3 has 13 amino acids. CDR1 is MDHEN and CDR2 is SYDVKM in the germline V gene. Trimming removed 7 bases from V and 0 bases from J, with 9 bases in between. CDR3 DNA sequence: TGTGCCAGCACGGGGGCCATGAACACTGAAGCTTTCTTT. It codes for CASTGAMNTEAFF.

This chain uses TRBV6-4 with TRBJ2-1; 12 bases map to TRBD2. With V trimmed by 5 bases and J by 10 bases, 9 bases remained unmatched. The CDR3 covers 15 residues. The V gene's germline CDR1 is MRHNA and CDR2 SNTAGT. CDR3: CASSPTLAGGNEQFF. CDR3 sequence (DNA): TGTGCCAGCAGTCCTACTCTAGCGGGAGGGAACGAGCAGTTCTTC.